This TCR beta chain is drawn from a study of T cell responses to AZD1222 COVID-19 vaccine. General study results and limits: At baseline, seropositivity was found in only six or seven AZD1222 recipients.

The CDR3 loop spans 13 amino acids. Trimming removed 3 bases from V and 4 bases from J, with 9 bases in between. Germline CDR1 is KGHSH and CDR2 is LQKENI. A note on this clone: The antigen is unknown.

TCRdb keeps only in-frame clones here, not all; method: immunoSEQ multiplex PCR. The sample totals 150,000 or so clones; its top ten clones hold 2% to 2.5%. What was sequenced was peripheral blood. This clonotype originated in an adult in good health. The chain combines TRBV18 with TRBJ1-1, with a weak D call TRBD1 (6 bases). The CDR3 loop reads CASSPTGSTEAFF. The CDR3 DNA reads as TGTGCCAGCTCACCTACAGGGAGCACTGAAGCTTTCTTT. Full variable domain (missing parts from reference TRBV18 and TRBJ1-1): NAGVMQNPRHLVRRRGQEARLRCSPMKGHSHVYWYRQLPEEGLKFMVYLQKENIIDESGMPKERFSAEFPKEGPSILRIQQVVRGDSAAYFCASSPTGSTEAFFGQGTRLTVV.